This TCR beta chain was identified during a study of T-cell reconstitution after alpha-beta-depleted transplantation in children. Whole-study findings and limits: There were some patients whose high TCRbeta diversity at day 60 came from surviving recipient T cells and thymic progenitors.

The V gene end was trimmed by 6 bases and the J gene end by 10 bases; junction bases not matched to a gene: 11. There are 13 residues in the CDR3. Germline V gives CDR1 LNHDA, CDR2 SQIVND (reference sequence). Unique molecular identifiers were incorporated when the TCRbeta library was constructed. TCRdb re-derived calls from the PCR reads in MiXCR, one entry per CDR3 protein. The sample has hundreds of thousands of distinct CDR3 sequences; about 11% are singletons. This clonotype was counted between two and nine times. Its antigen is unknown. The receptor was isolated from a child younger than two with acute myeloid leukemia, due to receive a stem cell transplant. The J gene is TRBJ1-1, the V gene TRBV19; TRBD1 matches at 7 bases. The sequences come from PBMCs, collected before TCRalphabeta/CD19-depleted stem cell transplant. The CDR3 DNA reads as TGTGCCAGTAGCGGGACAGCCACTTCGGGAGCTTTCTTT. This gives the protein CASSGTATSGAFF.